This TCR beta chain derives from a study of technical replicates of blood from a handful of donors. The assay was immunoSEQ multiplex PCR, and TCRdb's table has in-frame clones only and misses some. The sample includes approximately 80,000 clones, roughly 98% seen only once; the top ten take more than 0.12%. Trimming took 0 bases from V and 6 from J, leaving 8 bases between them. The CDR3 is 13 amino acids. Germline-derived CDR1 and CDR2 are LNHDA and SQIVND (reference sequence). J is TRBJ1-2 and V is TRBV19; D unresolved. The sample taken for sequencing was T cells isolated from PBMCs. This sequence was found in a human donor in good health. CDR3 sequence (DNA): TGTGCCAGTAGTATAGATTTCCAGGATGGCTACACCTTC. Its protein product is CASSIDFQDGYTF.